This T cell receptor beta chain was sequenced in a study of T cells in Graves' hyperthyroidism and ophthalmopathy. The CDR3 is made up of 14 amino acids. V shed 4 bases and J 7 bases; nucleotides not matched to a gene: 12. Germline V gene lookup returns CDR1 SQVTM and CDR2 ANQGSEA. Lactation, pregnancy, other autoimmune disease or uncontrolled infection excluded patients. The PBMCs were sourced from fresh peripheral blood (about 10 ml). RNA transcripts were the template for amplifying TCR beta CDR3 regions. The HTBI primer set served for first-round RT-PCR of the TCR CDR3. TCRdb analysed the multiplex PCR reads with MiXCR anew, one entry per CDR3 protein. The table lists around 620,000 distinct CDR3 sequences, 15% to 20% of them singletons. This clonotype was recorded once. Its antigen is unknown. Study-wide results and limits: Most clonotypes expanded in thyroid above 0.001 were likewise present in blood.

The sample was blood. V and J are TRBV29-1 and TRBJ2-5, with 7 positions matching TRBD2. The TCR comes from a woman in her 30s with Graves' hyperthyroidism. The CDR3 DNA is TGCAGCGTTGGAGCTCAGGGCGGCGGGAGGACCCAGTACTTC. The encoded protein is CSVGAQGGGRTQYF.